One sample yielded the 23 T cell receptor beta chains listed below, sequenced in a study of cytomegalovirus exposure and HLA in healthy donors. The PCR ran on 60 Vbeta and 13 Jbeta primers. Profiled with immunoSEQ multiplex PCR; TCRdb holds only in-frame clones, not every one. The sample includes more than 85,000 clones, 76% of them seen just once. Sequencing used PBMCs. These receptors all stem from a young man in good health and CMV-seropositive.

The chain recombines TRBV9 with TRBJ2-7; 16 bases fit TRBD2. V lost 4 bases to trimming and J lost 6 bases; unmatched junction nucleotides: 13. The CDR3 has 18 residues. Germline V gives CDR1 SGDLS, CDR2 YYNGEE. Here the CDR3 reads CASSPTSGLAGGPAEQYF. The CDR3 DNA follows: TGTGCCAGCAGCCCCACCTCGGGACTAGCGGGGGGGCCGGCCGAGCAGTACTTC.

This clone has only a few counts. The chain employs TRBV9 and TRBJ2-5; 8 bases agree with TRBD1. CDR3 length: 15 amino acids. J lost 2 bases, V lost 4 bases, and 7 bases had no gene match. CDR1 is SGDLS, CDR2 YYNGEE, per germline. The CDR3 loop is CASSTRTGRQETQYF. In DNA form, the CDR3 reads TGTGCCAGCAGCACTCGGACAGGGCGGCAAGAGACCCAGTACTTC.

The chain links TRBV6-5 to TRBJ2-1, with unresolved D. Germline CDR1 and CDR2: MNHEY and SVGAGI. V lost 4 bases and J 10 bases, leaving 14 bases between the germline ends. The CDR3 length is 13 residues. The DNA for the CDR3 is TGTGCCAGCAGTTCCAAAAGATTCGGGGAGCAGTTCTTC. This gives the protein CASSSKRFGEQFF.

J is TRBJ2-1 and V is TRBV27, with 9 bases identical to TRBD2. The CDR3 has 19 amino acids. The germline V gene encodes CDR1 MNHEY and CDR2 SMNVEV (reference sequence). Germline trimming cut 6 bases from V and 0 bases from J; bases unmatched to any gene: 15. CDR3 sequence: CASRLRAGGLPSSYNEQFF. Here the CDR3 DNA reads TGTGCCAGCAGACTTAGAGCGGGGGGCCTCCCCAGCTCCTACAATGAGCAGTTCTTC.

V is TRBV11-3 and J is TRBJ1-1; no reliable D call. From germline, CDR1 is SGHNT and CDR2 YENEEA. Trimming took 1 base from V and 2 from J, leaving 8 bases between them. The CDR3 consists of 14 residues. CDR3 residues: CASSLAGSNTEAFF. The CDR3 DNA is TGTGCCAGCAGCTTAGCTGGGAGCAACACTGAAGCTTTCTTT.

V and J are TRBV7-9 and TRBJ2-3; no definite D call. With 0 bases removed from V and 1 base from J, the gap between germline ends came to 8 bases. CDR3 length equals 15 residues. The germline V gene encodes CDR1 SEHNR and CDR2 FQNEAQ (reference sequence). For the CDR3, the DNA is TGTGCCAGCAGCTTAGCCAGGCAGGGCACAGATACGCAGTATTTT. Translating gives CASSLARQGTDTQYF.

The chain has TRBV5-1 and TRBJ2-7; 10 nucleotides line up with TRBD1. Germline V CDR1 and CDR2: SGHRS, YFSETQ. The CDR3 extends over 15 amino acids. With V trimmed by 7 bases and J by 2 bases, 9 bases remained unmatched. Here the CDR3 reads CASRPGTGVPYEQYF. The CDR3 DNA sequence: TGCGCCAGCCGACCGGGGACAGGGGTTCCCTACGAGCAGTACTTC.

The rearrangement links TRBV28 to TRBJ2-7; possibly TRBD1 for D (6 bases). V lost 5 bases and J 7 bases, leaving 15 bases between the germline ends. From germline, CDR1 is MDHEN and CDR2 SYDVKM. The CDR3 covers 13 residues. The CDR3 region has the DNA TGTGCCAGCAGTCCACTACAGGGTCCGGAGCAGTACTTC. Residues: CASSPLQGPEQYF. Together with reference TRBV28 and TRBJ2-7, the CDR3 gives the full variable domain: DVKVTQSSRYLVKRTGEKVFLECVQDMDHENMFWYRQDPGLGLRLIYFSYDVKMKEKGDIPEGYSVSREKKERFSLILESASTNQTSMYLCASSPLQGPEQYFGPGTRLTVT.

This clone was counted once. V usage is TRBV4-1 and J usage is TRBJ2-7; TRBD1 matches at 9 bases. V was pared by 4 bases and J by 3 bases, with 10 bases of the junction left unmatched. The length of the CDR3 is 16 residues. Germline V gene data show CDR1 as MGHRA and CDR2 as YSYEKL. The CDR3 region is CASSLTSRTGDYEQYF. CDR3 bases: TGCGCCAGCAGCCTGACCTCCAGGACAGGGGACTACGAGCAGTACTTC.

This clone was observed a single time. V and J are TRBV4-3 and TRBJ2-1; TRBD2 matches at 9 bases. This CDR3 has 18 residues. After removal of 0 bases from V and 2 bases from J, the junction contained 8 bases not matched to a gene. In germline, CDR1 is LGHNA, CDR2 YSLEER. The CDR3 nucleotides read TGCGCCAGCAGCCAAGATCTGCGCGGGGGGGCGGCCTACAATGAGCAGTTCTTC. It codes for CASSQDLRGGAAYNEQFF.

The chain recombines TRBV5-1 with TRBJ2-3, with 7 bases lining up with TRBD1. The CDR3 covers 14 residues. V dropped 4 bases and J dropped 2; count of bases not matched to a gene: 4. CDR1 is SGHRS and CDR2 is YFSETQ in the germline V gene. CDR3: CASSQTGPTDTQYF. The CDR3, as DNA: TGCGCCAGCAGCCAGACAGGGCCCACAGATACGCAGTATTTT. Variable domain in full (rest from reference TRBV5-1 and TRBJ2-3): KAGVTQTPRYLIKTRGQQVTLSCSPISGHRSVSWYQQTPGQGLQFLFEYFSETQRNKGNFPGRFSGRQFSNSRSEMNVSTLELGDSALYLCASSQTGPTDTQYFGPGTRLTVL.

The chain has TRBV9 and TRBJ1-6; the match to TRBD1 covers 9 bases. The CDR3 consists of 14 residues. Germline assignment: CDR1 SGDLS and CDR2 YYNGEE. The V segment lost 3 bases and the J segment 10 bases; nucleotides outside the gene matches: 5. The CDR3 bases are TGTGCCAGCAGCGCACAGGGGGCAGGATCACCCCTCCACTTT. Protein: CASSAQGAGSPLHF.

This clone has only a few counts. CDR3 loop: CASSETGLEQYF. The CDR3 bases are TGTGCCAGCAGTGAGACAGGGCTCGAGCAGTACTTC. This chain joins TRBV2 and TRBJ2-7; 7 bases are shared with TRBD1. This CDR3 comprises 12 residues. The V gene's germline CDR1 is SNHLY and CDR2 FYNNEI. With V trimmed by 3 bases and J by 6 bases, 2 bases remained unmatched.

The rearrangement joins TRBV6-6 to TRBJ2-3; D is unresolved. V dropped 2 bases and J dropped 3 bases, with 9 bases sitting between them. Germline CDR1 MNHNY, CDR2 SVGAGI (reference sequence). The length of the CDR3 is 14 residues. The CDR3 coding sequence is TGTGCCAGCAGTTACCCCGACAAGACAGATACGCAGTATTTT. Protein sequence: CASSYPDKTDTQYF.

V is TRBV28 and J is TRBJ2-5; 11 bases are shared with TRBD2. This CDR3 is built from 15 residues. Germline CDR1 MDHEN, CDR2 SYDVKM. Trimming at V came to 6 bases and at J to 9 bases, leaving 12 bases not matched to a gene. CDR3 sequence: CASRRSGGAWAAQYF. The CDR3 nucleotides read TGTGCCAGCAGACGTAGCGGGGGGGCCTGGGCGGCCCAGTACTTC.

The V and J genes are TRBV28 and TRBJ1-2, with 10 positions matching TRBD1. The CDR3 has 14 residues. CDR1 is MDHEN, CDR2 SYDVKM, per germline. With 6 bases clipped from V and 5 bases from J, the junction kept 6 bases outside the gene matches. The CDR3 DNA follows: TGTGCCAGCAGACTCGGGACAGGGGTTTATGGCTACACCTTC. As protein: CASRLGTGVYGYTF.

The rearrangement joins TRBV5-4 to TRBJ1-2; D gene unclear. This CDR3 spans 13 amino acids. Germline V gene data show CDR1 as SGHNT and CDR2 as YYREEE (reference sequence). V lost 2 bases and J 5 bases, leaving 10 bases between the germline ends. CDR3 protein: CASSFPDKYGYTF. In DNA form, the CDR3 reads TGTGCCAGCAGCTTTCCCGACAAGTATGGCTACACCTTC.

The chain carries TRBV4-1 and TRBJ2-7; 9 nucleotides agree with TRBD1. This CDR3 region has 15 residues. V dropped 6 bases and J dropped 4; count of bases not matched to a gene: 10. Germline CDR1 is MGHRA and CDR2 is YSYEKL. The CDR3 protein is CASSPDRGVGYEQYF. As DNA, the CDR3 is TGCGCCAGCAGTCCGGACAGGGGCGTAGGGTACGAGCAGTACTTC.

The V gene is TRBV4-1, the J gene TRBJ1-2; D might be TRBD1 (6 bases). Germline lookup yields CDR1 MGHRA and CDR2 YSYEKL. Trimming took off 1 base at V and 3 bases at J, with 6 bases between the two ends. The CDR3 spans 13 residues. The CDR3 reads CASSQGQDYGYTF. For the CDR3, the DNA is TGCGCCAGCAGCCAAGGACAGGACTATGGCTACACCTTC.

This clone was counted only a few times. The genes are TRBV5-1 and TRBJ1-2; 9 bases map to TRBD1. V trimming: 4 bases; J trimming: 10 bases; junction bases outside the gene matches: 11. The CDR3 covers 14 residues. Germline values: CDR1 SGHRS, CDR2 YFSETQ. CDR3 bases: TGCGCCAGCAGCCGAGAGGGACAGGGTGTCGACTACACCTTC. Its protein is CASSREGQGVDYTF.

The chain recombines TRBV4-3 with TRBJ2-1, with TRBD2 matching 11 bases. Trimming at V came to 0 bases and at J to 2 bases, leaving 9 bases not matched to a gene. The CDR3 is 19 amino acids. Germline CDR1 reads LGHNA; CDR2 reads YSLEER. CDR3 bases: TGCGCCAGCAGCCAAGATGGTCAACTAGCGGGGGCCCCCTACAATGAGCAGTTCTTC. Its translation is CASSQDGQLAGAPYNEQFF.

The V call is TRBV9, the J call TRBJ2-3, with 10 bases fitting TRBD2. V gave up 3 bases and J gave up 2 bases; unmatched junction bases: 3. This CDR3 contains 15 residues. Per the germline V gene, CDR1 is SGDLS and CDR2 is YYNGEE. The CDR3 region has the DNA TGTGCCAGCAGCGGTAGCGGGGGGCACACAGATACGCAGTATTTT. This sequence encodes CASSGSGGHTDTQYF.

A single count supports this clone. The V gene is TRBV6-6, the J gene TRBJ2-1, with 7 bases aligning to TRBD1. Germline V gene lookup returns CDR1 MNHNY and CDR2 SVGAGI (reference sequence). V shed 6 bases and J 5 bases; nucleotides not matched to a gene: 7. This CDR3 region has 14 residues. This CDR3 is CASSGQVGNNEQFF. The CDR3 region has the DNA TGTGCCAGCAGCGGACAGGTGGGGAACAATGAGCAGTTCTTC.